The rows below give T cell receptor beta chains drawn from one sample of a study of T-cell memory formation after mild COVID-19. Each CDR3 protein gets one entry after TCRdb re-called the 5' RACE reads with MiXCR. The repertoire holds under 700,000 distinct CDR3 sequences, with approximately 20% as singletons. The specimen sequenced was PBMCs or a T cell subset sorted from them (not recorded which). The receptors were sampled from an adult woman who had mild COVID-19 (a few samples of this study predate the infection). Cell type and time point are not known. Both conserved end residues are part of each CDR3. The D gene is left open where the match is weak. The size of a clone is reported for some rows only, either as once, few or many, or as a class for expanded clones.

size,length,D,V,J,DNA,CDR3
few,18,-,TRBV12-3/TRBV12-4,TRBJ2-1,TGTGCCAGTCTCACCAAACTCTTCCGGGCCCCCAGGAGGAATGAGCAGTTCTTC,CASLTKLFRAPRRNEQFF
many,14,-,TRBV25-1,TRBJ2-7,TGTGCCAGCAGTGAATATGCATTCACGGGCGAGCAGTACTTC,CASSEYAFTGEQYF
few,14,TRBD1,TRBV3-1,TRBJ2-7,TGTGCCAGCAGTTTAAACAGGGGAAACTACGAGCAGTACTTC,CASSLNRGNYEQYF
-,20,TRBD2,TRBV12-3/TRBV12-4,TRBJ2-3,TGTGCCAGCAGTTTAATCGGGATTATGGCGGGGGGGCCTCCCCCGGATACGCAGTATTTT,CASSLIGIMAGGPPPDTQYF
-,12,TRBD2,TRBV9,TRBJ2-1,TGTGCCAGCAGCGTAGCTACGAGGAGACTAGCTTTC,CASSVATRRLAF
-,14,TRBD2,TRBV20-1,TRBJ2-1,TGCAGTGCTAGAGGGGAGCGGGAGTGGTATGAGCAGTTCTTC,CSARGEREWYEQFF
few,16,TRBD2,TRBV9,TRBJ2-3,TGTGCCAGCAGCCCGGGGACTAGAGGATGGTTGGATACGCAGTATTTT,CASSPGTRGWLDTQYF
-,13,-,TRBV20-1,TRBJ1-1,TGCAGTGCTAGTTGGGGGTTTAACACTGAAGCTTTCTTT,CSASWGFNTEAFF
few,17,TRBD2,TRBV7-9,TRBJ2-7,TGTGCCAGCAGCCCCGGGGGGGCTAGCGCCCTCTCCTACGAGCAGTACTTC,CASSPGGASALSYEQYF
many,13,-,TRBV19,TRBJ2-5,TGTGCCAGTAGTATACAGGCGGGAGAGACCCAGTACTTC,CASSIQAGETQYF
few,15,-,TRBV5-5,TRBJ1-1,TGTGCCAGCAGCCCGGCGCCACCTGGGGACACTGAAGCTTTCTTT,CASSPAPPGDTEAFF
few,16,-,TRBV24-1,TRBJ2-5,TGTGCCACCAGTGACACCCGAGGGACGAGAGAAGAGACCCAGTACTTC,CATSDTRGTREETQYF
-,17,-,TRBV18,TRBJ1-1,TGTGCCACCTTAACGGGGCAGGGCGTTTCAGGGAGCACTGAAGCTTTCTTT,CATLTGQGVSGSTEAFF
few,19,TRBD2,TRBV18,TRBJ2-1,TGTGCCAGCGCCCCCCTTGCGACTAGCGGGGGGAGCTCCTACAATGAGCAGTTCTTC,CASAPLATSGGSSYNEQFF
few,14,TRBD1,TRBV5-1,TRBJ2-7,TGCGCCAGCAGCAGGGACAGGGAAACCTACGAGCAGTACTTC,CASSRDRETYEQYF
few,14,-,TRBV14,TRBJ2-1,TGTGCCAGCAGCCAAAGGAACAGTTACAATGAGCAGTTCTTC,CASSQRNSYNEQFF
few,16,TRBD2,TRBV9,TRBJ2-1,TGTGCCAGCAGCGTAGTTGCGACTAGCGGATACAATGAGCAGTTCTTC,CASSVVATSGYNEQFF
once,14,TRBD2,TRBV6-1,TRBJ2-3,TGTGCCAGCAGTAGCGGGGGGGCTAAAGATACGCAGTATTTT,CASSSGGAKDTQYF
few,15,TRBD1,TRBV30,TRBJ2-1,TGTGCCTGGAGCAGGGGACAGGGGGTTTTGAATGAGCAGTTCTTC,CAWSRGQGVLNEQFF
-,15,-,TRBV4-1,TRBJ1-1,TGCGCCAGCAGCCAAGAGCTAGGGATGAACACTGAAGCTTTCTTT,CASSQELGMNTEAFF
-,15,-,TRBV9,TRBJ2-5,TGTGCCAGCAGCGTAGGTGGGGATGCCCAGGAGACCCAGTACTTC,CASSVGGDAQETQYF
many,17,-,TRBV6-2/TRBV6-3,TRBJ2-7,TGTGCCAGCAGTTACAGACGGGGGCGACTACTCCCCTACGAGCAGTACTTC,CASSYRRGRLLPYEQYF
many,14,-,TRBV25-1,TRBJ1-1,TGTGCCAGCAGTGAGTGGCGGGACACCGCTGAAGCTTTCTTT,CASSEWRDTAEAFF
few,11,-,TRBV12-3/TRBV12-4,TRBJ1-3,TGTGCCAGCACCCCGGGGCGCACCATATATTTT,CASTPGRTIYF
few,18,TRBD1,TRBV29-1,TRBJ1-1,TGCAGCGTTGAGATGATAGTTCGGACAGGGGTCTGGGACACTGAAGCTTTCTTT,CSVEMIVRTGVWDTEAFF
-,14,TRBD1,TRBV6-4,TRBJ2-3,TGTGCCAGCAGGGCGGACAGGCACACAGATACGCAGTATTTT,CASRADRHTDTQYF
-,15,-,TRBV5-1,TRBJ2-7,TGCGCCAGCAGCCCGGACGGGGGCACGTTCTACGAGCAGTACTTC,CASSPDGGTFYEQYF
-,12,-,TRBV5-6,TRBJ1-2,TGTGCCAGCAGCTTGGAAGGGTTCGGCTACACCTTC,CASSLEGFGYTF
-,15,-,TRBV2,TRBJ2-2,TGTGCCAGCCGTGGATTAGCGACGAACACCGGGGAGCTGTTTTTT,CASRGLATNTGELFF
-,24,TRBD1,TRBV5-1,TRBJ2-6,TGCGCCAGCAGCCCGCATCAGACCCGGGGCGGGATCCGGGACAGGGAGTCTGGGGCCAACGTCCTGACTTTC,CASSPHQTRGGIRDRESGANVLTF
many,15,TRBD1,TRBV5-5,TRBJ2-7,TGTGCCAGCAGCTTGTCCGGGACAGGGACCTACGAGCAGTACTTC,CASSLSGTGTYEQYF
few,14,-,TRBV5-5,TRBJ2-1,TGTGCCAGCAGCTTGTCCCGGAACTCGGGTGAGCAGTTCTTC,CASSLSRNSGEQFF
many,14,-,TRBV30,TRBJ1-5,TGTGCCTGGAGTAAAGGGGCACGCAATCAGCCCCAGCATTTT,CAWSKGARNQPQHF
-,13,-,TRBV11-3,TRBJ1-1,TGTGCCAGCAGGCCCGGGGGGTACTCTGAAGCTTTCTTT,CASRPGGYSEAFF
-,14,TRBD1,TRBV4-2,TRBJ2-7,TGTGCCAGCACCAGGACGGCAGGGGGCTACGAGCAGTACTTC,CASTRTAGGYEQYF
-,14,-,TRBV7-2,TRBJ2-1,TGTGCCAGCAGCTGGGGGACCGGCAGGGCCATGCAGTTCTTC,CASSWGTGRAMQFF
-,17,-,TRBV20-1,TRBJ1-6,TGCAGTGCTAGTCGGAGGGGGGGCCTGACCTATAATTCACCCCTCCACTTT,CSASRRGGLTYNSPLHF
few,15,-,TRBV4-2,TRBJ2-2,TGTGCCAGCAGCCAAGATCCCCTACGGACCGGGGAGCTGTTTTTT,CASSQDPLRTGELFF
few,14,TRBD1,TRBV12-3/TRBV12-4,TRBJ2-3,TGTGCCAATTCCCGGGACAGGTCCACAGATACGCAGTATTTT,CANSRDRSTDTQYF
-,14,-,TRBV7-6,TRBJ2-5,TGTGCCAGCAGCTTAGGGACAGCCCAAGAGACCCAGTACTTC,CASSLGTAQETQYF
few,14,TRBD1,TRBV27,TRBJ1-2,TGTGCCAGCAGTTCCGGGACAGGGGGTTTTGGCTACACCTTC,CASSSGTGGFGYTF
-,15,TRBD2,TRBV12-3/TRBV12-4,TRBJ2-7,TGTGCCAGCACCCTAAAAGCGGGGGATAACTACGAGCAGTACTTC,CASTLKAGDNYEQYF
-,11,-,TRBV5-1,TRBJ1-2,TGCGCCAGCAGCAATGTCTATGGCTACACCTTC,CASSNVYGYTF
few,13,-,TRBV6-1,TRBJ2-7,TGTGCCAGCAGTGAACGGGGCGAATACGAGCAGTACTTC,CASSERGEYEQYF
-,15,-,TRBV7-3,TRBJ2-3,TGTGCCAGCAGCGAAGGGGGCGGGAGCGCAGATACGCAGTATTTT,CASSEGGGSADTQYF
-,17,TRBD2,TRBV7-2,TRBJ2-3,TGTGCCAGCAGCTTAGCCATAGCGGGAATGGGCACAGATACGCAGTATTTT,CASSLAIAGMGTDTQYF
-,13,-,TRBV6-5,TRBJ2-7,TGTGCCAGCACCCCAGGGGTGGGTAACGAGCAGTACTTC,CASTPGVGNEQYF
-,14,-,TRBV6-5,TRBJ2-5,TGTGCCAGCACTCCGGACTACAGCCAAGAGACCCAGTACTTC,CASTPDYSQETQYF
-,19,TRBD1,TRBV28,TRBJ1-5,TGTGCCAGCAGTCATCCTGACAGGGCGAGCGGGTATAGCAATCAGCCCCAGCATTTT,CASSHPDRASGYSNQPQHF
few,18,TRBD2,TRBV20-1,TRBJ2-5,TGCAGTGCCCAAAGGCCTAGCGGGAGCTCTTCCCCCAGGGGGACCCAGTACTTC,CSAQRPSGSSSPRGTQYF
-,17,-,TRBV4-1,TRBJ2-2,TGCGCCAGCAGCCAAGCCCCAGGGCTACCGAACACCGGGGAGCTGTTTTTT,CASSQAPGLPNTGELFF
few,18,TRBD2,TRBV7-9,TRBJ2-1,TGTGCCAGCAGCTTAGCTCCAGCGGGAGGTACCTCCTACAATGAGCAGTTCTTC,CASSLAPAGGTSYNEQFF
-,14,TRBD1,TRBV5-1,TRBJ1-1,TGCGCCAGCAGCACGGGACAGTTCAACACTGAAGCTTTCTTT,CASSTGQFNTEAFF